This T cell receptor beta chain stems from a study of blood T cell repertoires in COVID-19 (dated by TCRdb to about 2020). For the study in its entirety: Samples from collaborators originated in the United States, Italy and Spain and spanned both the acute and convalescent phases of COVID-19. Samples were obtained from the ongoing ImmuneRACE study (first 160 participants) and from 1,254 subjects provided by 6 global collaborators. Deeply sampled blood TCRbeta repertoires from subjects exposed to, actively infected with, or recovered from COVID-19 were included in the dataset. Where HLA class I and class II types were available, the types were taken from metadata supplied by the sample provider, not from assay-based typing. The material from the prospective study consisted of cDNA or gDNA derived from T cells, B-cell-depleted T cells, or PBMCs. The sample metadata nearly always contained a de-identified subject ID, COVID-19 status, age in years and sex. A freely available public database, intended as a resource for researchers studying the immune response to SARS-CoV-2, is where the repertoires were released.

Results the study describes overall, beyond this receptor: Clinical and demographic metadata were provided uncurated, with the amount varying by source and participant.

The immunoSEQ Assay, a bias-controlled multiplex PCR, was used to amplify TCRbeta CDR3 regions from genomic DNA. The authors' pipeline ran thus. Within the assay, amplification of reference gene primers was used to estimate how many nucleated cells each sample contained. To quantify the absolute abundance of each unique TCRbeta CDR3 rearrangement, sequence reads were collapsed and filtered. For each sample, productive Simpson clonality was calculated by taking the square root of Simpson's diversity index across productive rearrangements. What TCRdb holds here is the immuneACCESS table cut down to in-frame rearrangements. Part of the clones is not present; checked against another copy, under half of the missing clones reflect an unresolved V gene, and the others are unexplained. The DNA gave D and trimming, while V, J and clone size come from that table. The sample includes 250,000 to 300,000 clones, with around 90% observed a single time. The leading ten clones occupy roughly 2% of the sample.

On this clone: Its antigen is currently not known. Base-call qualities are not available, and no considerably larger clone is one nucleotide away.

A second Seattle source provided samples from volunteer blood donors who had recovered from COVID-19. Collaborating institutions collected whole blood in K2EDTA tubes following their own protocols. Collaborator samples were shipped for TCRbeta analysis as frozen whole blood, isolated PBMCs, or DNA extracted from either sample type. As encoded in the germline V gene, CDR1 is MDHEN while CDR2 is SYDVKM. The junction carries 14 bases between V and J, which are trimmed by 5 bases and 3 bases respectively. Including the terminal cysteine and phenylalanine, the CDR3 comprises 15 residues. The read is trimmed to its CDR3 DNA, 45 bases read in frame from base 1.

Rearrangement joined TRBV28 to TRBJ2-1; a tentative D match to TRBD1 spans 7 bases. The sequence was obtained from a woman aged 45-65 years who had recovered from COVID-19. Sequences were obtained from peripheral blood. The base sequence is TGTGCCAGCAGTCAGGGGGGACGGGGCTACAATGAGCAGTTCTTC. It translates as CASSQGGRGYNEQFF.